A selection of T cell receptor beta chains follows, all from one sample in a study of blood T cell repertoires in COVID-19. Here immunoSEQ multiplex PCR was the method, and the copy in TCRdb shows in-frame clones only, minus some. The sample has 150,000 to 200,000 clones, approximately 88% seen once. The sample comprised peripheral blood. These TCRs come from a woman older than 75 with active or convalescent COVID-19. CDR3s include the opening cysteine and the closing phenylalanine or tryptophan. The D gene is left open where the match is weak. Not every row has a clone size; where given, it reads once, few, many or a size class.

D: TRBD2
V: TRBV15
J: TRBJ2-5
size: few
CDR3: CATSRDRGGGETQYF
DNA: TGTGCCACCAGCAGAGATAGGGGCGGGGGAGAGACCCAGTACTTC

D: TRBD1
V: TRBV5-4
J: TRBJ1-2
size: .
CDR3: CASSRSGQSNYGYTF
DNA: TGTGCCAGCAGTCGTTCGGGACAGTCGAACTATGGCTACACCTTC

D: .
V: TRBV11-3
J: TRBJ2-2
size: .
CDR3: CASSFLLGGRNTGELFF
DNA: TGTGCCAGCAGCTTCCTTCTTGGGGGCCGTAACACCGGGGAGCTGTTTTTT

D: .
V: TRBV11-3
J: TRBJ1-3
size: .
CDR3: CASSGLAGNTIYF
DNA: TGTGCCAGCAGCGGACTCGCTGGAAACACCATATATTTT

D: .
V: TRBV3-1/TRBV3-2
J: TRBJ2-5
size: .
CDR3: CASSQGLGGETQYF
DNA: TGTGCCAGCAGCCAGGGTTTGGGAGGAGAGACCCAGTACTTC

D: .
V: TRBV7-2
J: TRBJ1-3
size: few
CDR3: CASSLAASSSGNTIYF
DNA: TGTGCCAGCAGCTTAGCGGCCTCCTCCTCTGGAAACACCATATATTTT

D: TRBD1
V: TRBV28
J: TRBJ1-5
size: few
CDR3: CASSFVPGDRGDYSNQPQHF
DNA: TGTGCCAGCAGCTTTGTGCCCGGGGACAGGGGGGACTATAGCAATCAGCCCCAGCATTTT

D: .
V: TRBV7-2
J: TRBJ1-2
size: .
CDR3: CASSPRTGIPESYTF
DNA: TGTGCCAGCAGCCCGCGGACTGGGATCCCGGAGAGCTACACCTTC

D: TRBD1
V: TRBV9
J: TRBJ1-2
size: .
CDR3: CASSVVDRGANYGYTF
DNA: TGTGCCAGCAGCGTAGTGGACAGGGGAGCTAACTATGGCTACACCTTC

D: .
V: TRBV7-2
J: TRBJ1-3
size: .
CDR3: CASSPGGLNTIYF
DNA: TGTGCCAGCAGCCCCGGCGGGTTAAACACCATATATTTT

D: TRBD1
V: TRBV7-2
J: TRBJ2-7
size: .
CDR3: CASSIGTANYEQYF
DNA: TGTGCCAGCAGCATCGGGACAGCCAACTACGAGCAGTACTTC

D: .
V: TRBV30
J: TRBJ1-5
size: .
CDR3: CAWSPPARGNQPQHF
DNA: TGTGCCTGGAGCCCTCCGGCGCGGGGGAATCAGCCCCAGCATTTT

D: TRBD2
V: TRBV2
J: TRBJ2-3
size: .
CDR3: CASSASLAGGGDTQYF
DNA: TGTGCCAGCAGTGCAAGTCTAGCGGGGGGAGGGGATACGCAGTATTTT

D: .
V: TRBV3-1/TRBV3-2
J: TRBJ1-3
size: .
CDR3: CASSQRGSGNTIYF
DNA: TGTGCCAGCAGCCAGAGGGGGTCTGGAAACACCATATATTTT

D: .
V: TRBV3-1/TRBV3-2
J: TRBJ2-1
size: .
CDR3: CASSQWDSSYNEQFF
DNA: TGTGCCAGCAGCCAATGGGACTCATCTTACAATGAGCAGTTCTTC

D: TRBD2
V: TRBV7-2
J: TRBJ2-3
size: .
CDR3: CASSLAGGRDTQYF
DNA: TGTGCCAGCAGCTTAGCGGGAGGGAGGGATACGCAGTATTTT

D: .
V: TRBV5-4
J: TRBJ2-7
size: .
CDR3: CASSPWEASGYEQYF
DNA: TGTGCCAGCAGCCCCTGGGAGGCCTCGGGCTACGAGCAGTACTTC

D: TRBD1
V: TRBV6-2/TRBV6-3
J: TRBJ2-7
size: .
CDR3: CASSWDRGREQYF
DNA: TGTGCCAGCAGTTGGGACAGGGGCCGGGAGCAGTACTTC

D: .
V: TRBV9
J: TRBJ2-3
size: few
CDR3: CASSVGGGGAGTDTQYF
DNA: TGTGCCAGCAGCGTAGGAGGCGGGGGCGCCGGGACAGATACGCAGTATTTT

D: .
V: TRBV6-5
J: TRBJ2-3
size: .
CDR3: CASSWRGDTQYF
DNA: TGTGCCAGCAGTTGGCGGGGAGATACGCAGTATTTT

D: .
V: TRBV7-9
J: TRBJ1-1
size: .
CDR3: CASSLVRDITRNTEAFF
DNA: TGTGCCAGCAGCTTAGTACGGGACATAACTAGGAACACTGAAGCTTTCTTT

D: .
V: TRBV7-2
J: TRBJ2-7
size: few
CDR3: CASSPGGGAGYEQYF
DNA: TGTGCCAGCAGCCCGGGAGGGGGCGCTGGTTACGAGCAGTACTTC

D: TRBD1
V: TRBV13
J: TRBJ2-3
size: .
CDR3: CAIGGQGGDTQYF
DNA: TGTGCCATCGGGGGACAGGGAGGAGATACGCAGTATTTT

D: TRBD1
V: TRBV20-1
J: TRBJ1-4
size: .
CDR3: CSASIRTGSVGEVNEKLFF
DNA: TGCAGTGCTAGTATCAGGACAGGGTCTGTGGGGGAAGTTAATGAAAAACTGTTTTTT

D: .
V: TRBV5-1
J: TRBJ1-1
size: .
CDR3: CASSSQGAMYTEAFF
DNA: TGCGCCAGCAGCTCCCAAGGGGCCATGTACACTGAAGCTTTCTTT

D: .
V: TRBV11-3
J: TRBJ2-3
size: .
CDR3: CASSSGQNTDTQYF
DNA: TGTGCCAGCAGCTCTGGACAGAACACAGATACGCAGTATTTT

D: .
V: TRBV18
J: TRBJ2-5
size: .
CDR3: CASSPPSGHHQETQYF
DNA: TGTGCCAGCTCACCACCTAGCGGCCATCACCAAGAGACCCAGTACTTC

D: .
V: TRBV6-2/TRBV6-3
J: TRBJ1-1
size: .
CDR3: CASSRVGNTEAFF
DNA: TGTGCCAGCAGCCGCGTCGGGAACACTGAAGCTTTCTTT

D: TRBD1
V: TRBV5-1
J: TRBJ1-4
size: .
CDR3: CASSLGTGATNEKLFF
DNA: TGCGCCAGCAGCTTAGGGACAGGGGCAACTAATGAAAAACTGTTTTTT

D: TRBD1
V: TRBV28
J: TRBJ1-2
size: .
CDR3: CATTLPGQSGGYTF
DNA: TGTGCCACCACACTCCCGGGACAGAGTGGTGGCTACACCTTC

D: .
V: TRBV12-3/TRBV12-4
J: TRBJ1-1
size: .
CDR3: CASSFGGTEAFF
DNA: TGTGCCAGCAGTTTTGGGGGGACTGAAGCTTTCTTT

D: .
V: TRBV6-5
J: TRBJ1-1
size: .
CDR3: CASSPSYGGNTEAFF
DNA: TGTGCCAGCAGTCCTTCTTACGGGGGGAACACTGAAGCTTTCTTT

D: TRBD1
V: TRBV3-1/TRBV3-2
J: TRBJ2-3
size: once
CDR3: CASSRQGADTQYF
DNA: TGTGCCAGCAGCCGACAGGGGGCAGATACGCAGTATTTT

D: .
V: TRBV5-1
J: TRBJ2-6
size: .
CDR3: CASSRAGGANVLTF
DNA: TGCGCCAGCAGCCGAGCGGGTGGGGCCAACGTCCTGACTTTC

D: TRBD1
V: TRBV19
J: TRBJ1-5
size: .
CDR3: CATHRGETGNQPQHF
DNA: TGTGCCACCCACAGGGGGGAGACGGGCAATCAGCCCCAGCATTTT

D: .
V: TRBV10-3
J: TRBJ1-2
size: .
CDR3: CAISVGYGYTF
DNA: TGTGCCATCAGTGTCGGTTATGGCTACACCTTC

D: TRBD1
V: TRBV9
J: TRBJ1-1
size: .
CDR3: CASSPRQGFAEAFF
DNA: TGTGCCAGCAGCCCCCGACAGGGGTTCGCTGAAGCTTTCTTT

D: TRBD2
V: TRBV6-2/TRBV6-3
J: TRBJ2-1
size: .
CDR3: CASSASGGSSYNEQFF
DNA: TGTGCCAGCAGTGCCAGCGGGGGGAGCTCCTACAATGAGCAGTTCTTC

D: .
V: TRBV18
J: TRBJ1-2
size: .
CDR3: CASSTDYGYTF
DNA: TGTGCCAGCTCTACGGACTATGGCTACACCTTC

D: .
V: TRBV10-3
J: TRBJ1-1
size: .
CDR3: CAISESRARNTEAFF
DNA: TGTGCCATCAGTGAGTCGAGGGCGAGGAACACTGAAGCTTTCTTT

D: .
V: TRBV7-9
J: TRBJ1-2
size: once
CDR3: CASSSWEARYGYTF
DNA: TGTGCCAGCAGCTCCTGGGAGGCCCGCTATGGCTACACCTTC

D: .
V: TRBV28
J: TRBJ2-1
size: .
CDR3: CASSLSRSSYNEQFF
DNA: TGTGCCAGCAGTTTATCACGGAGCTCCTACAATGAGCAGTTCTTC

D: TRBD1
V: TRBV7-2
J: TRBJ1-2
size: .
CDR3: CASSLSTGSLYGYTF
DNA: TGTGCCAGCAGCTTATCGACAGGGTCCCTGTATGGCTACACCTTC

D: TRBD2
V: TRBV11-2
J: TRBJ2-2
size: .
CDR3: CASSWTSGGASGELFF
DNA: TGTGCCAGCAGCTGGACTAGCGGGGGGGCTTCCGGGGAGCTGTTTTTT

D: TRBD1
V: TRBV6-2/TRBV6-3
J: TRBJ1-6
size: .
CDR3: CASSFAGQGDSPLHF
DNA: TGTGCCAGCAGTTTCGCGGGACAGGGGGATTCACCCCTCCACTTT

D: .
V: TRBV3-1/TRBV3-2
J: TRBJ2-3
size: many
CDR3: CASSQERGGDTQYF
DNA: TGTGCCAGCAGCCAAGAAAGGGGAGGAGATACGCAGTATTTT